This T cell receptor (beta chain) is from a study of blood T cell repertoires in COVID-19. Study-wide context: The United States, Italy and Spain were the sources of the acute and convalescent COVID-19 samples. T cells, B-cell-depleted T cells, or PBMCs supplied cDNA or gDNA.

The CDR3 extends over 15 amino acids. CDR1 ENHRY and CDR2 SYGVKD come from the germline V gene. V lost 3 bases to trimming and J lost 5 bases, with 13 bases between them. As originally analysed: From reference gene primer amplification, estimates of nucleated cell counts were derived. Repertoires were generated with immunoSEQ multiplex PCR, while TCRdb's copy carries only in-frame clones and drops some. The V and J calls and clone size come from that table; D and trimming were worked out from the DNA. The sample lists about 150,000 clones, roughly 90% seen once, with over 3.5% in the top ten. The sequenced sample consisted of peripheral blood. V usage is TRBV10-3 and J usage is TRBJ1-4; weak D call: TRBD1 (5 bases). This TCR was recovered from a woman aged 55-69 years with active or convalescent COVID-19. The CDR3 DNA follows: TGTGCCATCAGTGACGGGACTCGGAGCAATGAAAAACTGTTTTTT. As protein: CAISDGTRSNEKLFF.